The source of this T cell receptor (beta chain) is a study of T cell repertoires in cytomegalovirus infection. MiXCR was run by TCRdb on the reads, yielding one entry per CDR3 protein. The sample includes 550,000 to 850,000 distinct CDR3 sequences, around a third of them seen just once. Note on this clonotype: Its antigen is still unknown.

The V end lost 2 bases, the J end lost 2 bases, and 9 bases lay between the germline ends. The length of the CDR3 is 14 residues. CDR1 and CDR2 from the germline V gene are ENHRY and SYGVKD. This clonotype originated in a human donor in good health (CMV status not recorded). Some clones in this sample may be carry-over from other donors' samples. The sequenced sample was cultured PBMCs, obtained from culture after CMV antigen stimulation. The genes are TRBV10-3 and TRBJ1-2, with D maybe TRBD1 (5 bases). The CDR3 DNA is TGTGCCATCAGTGAGCCCCGGGACAACTATGGCTACACCTTC. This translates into CAISEPRDNYGYTF.